This T cell receptor (beta chain) was observed in a study of T cell repertoires in cytomegalovirus infection. In the study overall: Carrying CMV and the relevant HLA type showed in public TCR beta signatures.

On this clonotype itself: The antigen is undetermined.

TCRdb fed the reads into MiXCR, producing one record per CDR3 protein. The table shows about 890,000 distinct CDR3 sequences, with approximately 31% occurring only once. This CDR3 contains 17 residues. J lost 0 bases, V lost 4 bases, and 7 bases had no gene match. Germline V gives CDR1 SGDLS, CDR2 YYNGEE. V gene TRBV9 combines with J gene TRBJ2-1; TRBD2 agrees at 10 bases. The sample consisted of cultured CD8+ T cells from PBMCs, taken from culture after CMV antigen stimulation. This receptor was obtained from a human donor in good health (CMV status not recorded). Some clones in this sample may be carry-over from other donors' samples. CDR3 protein: CASSSQRGGSSYNEQFF. CDR3 nucleotides: TGTGCCAGCAGCTCCCAGCGGGGGGGTAGCTCCTACAATGAGCAGTTCTTC.